Below are 10 T cell receptor beta chains sequenced from a single sample in a study of CD8 T cells in ankylosing spondylitis. TCRdb re-called the 5' RACE reads with MiXCR, one entry per CDR3 protein. The top ten hold 6.8% of the sample, which has hundreds of thousands of distinct CDR3 sequences, around 9.1% seen once. Sequenced input: blood, either unsorted or a sorted T cell fraction (not recorded which). The origin of the receptors is a male donor with ankylosing spondylitis or in good health (not recorded which).

This clonotype was recorded many times. The V gene is TRBV5-6, the J gene TRBJ2-6; possible D gene TRBD1, 5 bases. From germline, CDR1 is SGHDT and CDR2 YYEEEE. V was clipped by 4 bases and J by 0 bases, with 8 bases between them. This CDR3 is built from 15 residues. The CDR3, as DNA: TGTGCCAGCAGCCGACAGTTCTCTGGGGCCAACGTCCTGACTTTC. Amino acids: CASSRQFSGANVLTF.

The sample holds many counts of this clonotype. This chain links TRBV7-2 with TRBJ2-1, with TRBD2 identical over 7 bases. CDR3 size: 15 residues. Germline V gene sequence: CDR1 SGHTA, CDR2 FQGNSA. Germline trimming cut 1 base from V and 3 bases from J; bases unmatched to any gene: 3. DNA of the CDR3: TGTGCCAGCAGCTTAGGAGCGGGAATCTACAATGAGCAGTTCTTC. Translated: CASSLGAGIYNEQFF.

This clonotype was observed many times. The chain links TRBV12-3 or TRBV12-4 to TRBJ2-4; no clear D gene. V lost 5 bases and J 12 bases, leaving 11 bases between the germline ends. This CDR3 spans 11 amino acids. CDR3 sequence reads: CASSMTTTQYF. The CDR3 DNA reads as TGTGCCAGCAGTATGACCACTACTCAGTACTTC.

Many counts were recorded for this clonotype. This chain links TRBV10-3 with TRBJ2-7, with TRBD1 matching over 9 bases. After removal of 11 bases from V and 4 bases from J, the junction contained 12 bases not matched to a gene. The germline V gene encodes CDR1 ENHRY and CDR2 SYGVKD. This CDR3 spans 14 amino acids. The chain's CDR3 is CAGRRGTGSYEQYF. Written as DNA, the CDR3 is TGTGCCGGCCGGAGGGGGACAGGGAGTTACGAGCAGTACTTC.

The genes are TRBV20-1 and TRBJ2-1, with 10 bases matching TRBD2. V lost 6 bases to trimming and J lost 9 bases; unmatched junction nucleotides: 11. This CDR3 is 14 amino acids long. Germline values: CDR1 DFQATT, CDR2 SNEGSKA (reference sequence). The CDR3 nucleotides read TGCAGTGCACAGCAAGCGGGGGGGCCGGGTGAGCAGTTCTTC. As protein: CSAQQAGGPGEQFF.

This clonotype is categorized as medium-sized. CDR3 sequence: CSARGSLGGSYEQYF. CDR3 nucleotide sequence: TGCAGTGCTAGAGGGAGCCTGGGCGGGTCCTACGAGCAGTACTTC. V gene TRBV20-1 combines with J gene TRBJ2-7, with D possibly matching TRBD2 (5 bases). Trimming left V 1 base short and J 1 base short, with 14 bases between. The CDR3 is 15 residues long. Germline assignment: CDR1 DFQATT and CDR2 SNEGSKA (reference sequence).

At least ten counts were recorded for this clonotype. This chain uses TRBV2 with TRBJ2-2; D call uncertain. The CDR3 is 15 residues long. The V and J ends lost 3 bases and 1 base respectively, with 9 bases between them. In germline, CDR1 is SNHLY, CDR2 FYNNEI. The CDR3 loop is CASSETEQNTGELFF. In DNA, the CDR3 is TGTGCCAGCAGTGAGACGGAGCAGAACACCGGGGAGCTGTTTTTT.

The rearrangement joins TRBV28 to TRBJ1-2; 7 positions match TRBD1. The V gene end was trimmed by 5 bases and the J gene end by 3 bases; junction bases not matched to a gene: 12. There are 16 residues in the CDR3. In germline, CDR1 is MDHEN, CDR2 SYDVKM. The chain's CDR3 is CASSPTRTGNYYGYTF. The CDR3 DNA reads as TGTGCCAGCAGTCCCACGAGGACAGGCAATTACTATGGCTACACCTTC.

This clonotype was picked up many times. The chain employs TRBV2 and TRBJ1-1, with TRBD1 as a possible D gene (5 bases). The CDR3 contains 12 residues. V dropped 3 bases and J dropped 7 bases, with 9 bases sitting between them. In germline, CDR1 is SNHLY, CDR2 FYNNEI. The CDR3 DNA follows: TGTGCCAGCAGTGAGGGGGTACGTGAAGCTTTCTTT. Protein: CASSEGVREAFF.

The J gene is TRBJ2-3, the V gene TRBV18; D remains ambiguous. V was trimmed by 6 bases and J by 2 bases, leaving 6 bases between them. Germline V gene lookup returns CDR1 KGHSH and CDR2 LQKENI. This CDR3 has 12 residues. DNA of the CDR3: TGTGCCAGCTCCGGAAACACAGATACGCAGTATTTT. Protein sequence: CASSGNTDTQYF.